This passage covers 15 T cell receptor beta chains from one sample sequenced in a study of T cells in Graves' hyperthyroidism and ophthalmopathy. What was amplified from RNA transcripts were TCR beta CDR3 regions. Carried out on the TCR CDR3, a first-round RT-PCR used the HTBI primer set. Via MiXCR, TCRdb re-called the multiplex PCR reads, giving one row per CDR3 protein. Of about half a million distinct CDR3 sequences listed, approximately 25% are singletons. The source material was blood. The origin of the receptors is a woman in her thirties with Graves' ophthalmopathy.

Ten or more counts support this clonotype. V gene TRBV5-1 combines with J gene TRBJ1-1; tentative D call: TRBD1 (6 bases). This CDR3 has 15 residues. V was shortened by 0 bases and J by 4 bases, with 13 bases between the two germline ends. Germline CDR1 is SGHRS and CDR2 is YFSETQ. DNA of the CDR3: TGCGCCAGCAGCTTGGTCGGGGGGCGAGGCACTGAAGCTTTCTTT. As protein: CASSLVGGRGTEAFF.

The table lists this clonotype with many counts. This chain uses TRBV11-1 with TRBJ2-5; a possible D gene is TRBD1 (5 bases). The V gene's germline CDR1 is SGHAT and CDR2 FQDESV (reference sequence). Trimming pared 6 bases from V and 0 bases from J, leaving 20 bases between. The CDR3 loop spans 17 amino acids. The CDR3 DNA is TGTGCCAGCAGACCTCCTTTTGGCAGGGATAACCAAGAGACCCAGTACTTC. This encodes CASRPPFGRDNQETQYF.

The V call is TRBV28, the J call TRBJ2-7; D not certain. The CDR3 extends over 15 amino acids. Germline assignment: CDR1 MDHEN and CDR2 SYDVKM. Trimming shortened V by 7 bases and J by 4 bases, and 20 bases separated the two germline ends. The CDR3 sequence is CASTYMSASLYEQYF. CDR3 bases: TGTGCCAGCACGTATATGTCGGCATCATTGTACGAGCAGTACTTC.

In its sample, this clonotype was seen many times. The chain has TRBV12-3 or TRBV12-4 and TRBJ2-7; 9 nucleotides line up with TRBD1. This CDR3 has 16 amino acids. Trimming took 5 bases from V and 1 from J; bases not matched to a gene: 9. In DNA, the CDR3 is TGTGCCAGCAGTCCACGGGGGACAGGGCTTTCCTACGAGCAGTACTTC. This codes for CASSPRGTGLSYEQYF.

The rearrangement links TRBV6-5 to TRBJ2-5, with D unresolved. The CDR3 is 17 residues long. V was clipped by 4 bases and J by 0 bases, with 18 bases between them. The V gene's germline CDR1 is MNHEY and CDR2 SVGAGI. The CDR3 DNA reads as TGTGCCAGCAGTTTGTTTTCCTTGGATCGATACCAAGAGACCCAGTACTTC. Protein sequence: CASSLFSLDRYQETQYF.

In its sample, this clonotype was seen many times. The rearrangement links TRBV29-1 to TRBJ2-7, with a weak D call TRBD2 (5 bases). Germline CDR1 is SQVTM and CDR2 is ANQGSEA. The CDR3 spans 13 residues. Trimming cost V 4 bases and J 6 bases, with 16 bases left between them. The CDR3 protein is CSVGAGVRSEQYF. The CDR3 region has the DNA TGCAGCGTTGGTGCGGGTGTAAGGTCCGAGCAGTACTTC.

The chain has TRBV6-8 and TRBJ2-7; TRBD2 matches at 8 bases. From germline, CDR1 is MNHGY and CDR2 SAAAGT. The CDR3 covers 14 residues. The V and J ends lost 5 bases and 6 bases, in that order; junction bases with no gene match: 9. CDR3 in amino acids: CASSPGTRRCEQYF. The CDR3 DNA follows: TGTGCCAGCAGTCCCGGGACTAGAAGGTGCGAGCAGTACTTC.

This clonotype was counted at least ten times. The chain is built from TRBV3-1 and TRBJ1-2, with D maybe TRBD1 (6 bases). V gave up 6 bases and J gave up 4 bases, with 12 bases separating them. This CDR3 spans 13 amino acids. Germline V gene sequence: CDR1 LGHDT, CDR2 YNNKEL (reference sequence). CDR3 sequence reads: CASSQGRGYGYTF. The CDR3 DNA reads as TGTGCCAGCAGTCAGGGGAGGGGCTATGGCTACACCTTC.

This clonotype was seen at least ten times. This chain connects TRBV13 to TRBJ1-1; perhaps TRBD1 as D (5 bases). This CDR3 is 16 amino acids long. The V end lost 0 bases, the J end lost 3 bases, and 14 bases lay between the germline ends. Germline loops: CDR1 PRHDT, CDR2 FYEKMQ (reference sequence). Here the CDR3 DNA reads TGTGCCAGCAGCTTAGGTGGGGGGAAGGTGGACACTGAAGCTTTCTTT. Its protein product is CASSLGGGKVDTEAFF.

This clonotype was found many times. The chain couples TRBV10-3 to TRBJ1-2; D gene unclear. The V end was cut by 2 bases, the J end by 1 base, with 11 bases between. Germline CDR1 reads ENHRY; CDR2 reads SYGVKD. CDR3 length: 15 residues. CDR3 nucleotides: TGTGCCATCAGTGAGCAAAGGACCATTAACTATGGCTACACCTTC. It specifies CAISEQRTINYGYTF.

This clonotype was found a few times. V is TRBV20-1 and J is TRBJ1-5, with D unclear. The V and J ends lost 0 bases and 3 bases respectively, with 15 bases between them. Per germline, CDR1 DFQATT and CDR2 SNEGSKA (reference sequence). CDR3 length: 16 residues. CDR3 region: CSARERRDAYNQPQHF. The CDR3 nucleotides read TGCAGTGCTAGAGAACGCCGCGACGCCTACAATCAGCCCCAGCATTTT.

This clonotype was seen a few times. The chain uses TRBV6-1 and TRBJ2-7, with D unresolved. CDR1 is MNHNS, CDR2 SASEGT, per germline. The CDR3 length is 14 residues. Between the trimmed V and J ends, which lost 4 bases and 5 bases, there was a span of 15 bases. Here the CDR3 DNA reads TGTGCCAGCAGTGTCGTCACAACAATTAACGAGCAGTACTTC. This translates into CASSVVTTINEQYF.

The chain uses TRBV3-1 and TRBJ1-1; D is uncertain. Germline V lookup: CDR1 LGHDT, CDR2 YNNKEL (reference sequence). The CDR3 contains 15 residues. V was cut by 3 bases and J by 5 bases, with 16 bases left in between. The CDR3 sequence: CASSQAGSAGTEAFF. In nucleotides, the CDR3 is TGTGCCAGCAGCCAGGCCGGCTCCGCGGGGACTGAAGCTTTCTTT.

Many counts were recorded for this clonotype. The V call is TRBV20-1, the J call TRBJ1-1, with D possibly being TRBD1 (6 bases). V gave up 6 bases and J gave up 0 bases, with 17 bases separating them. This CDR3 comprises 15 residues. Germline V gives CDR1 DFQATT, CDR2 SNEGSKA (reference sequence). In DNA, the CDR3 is TGCAGTGCCCGGTGGGGGGGGCCCCTGAACACTGAAGCTTTCTTT. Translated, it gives CSARWGGPLNTEAFF.

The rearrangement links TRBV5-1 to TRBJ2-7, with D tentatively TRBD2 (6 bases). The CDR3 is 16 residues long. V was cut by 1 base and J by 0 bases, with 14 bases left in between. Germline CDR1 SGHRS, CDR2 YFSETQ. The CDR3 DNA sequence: TGCGCCAGCAGCTTGTCGGGACTCGAGAGCTCCTACGAGCAGTACTTC. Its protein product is CASSLSGLESSYEQYF. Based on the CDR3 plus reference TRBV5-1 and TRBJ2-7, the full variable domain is KAGVTQTPRYLIKTRGQQVTLSCSPISGHRSVSWYQQTPGQGLQFLFEYFSETQRNKGNFPGRFSGRQFSNSRSEMNVSTLELGDSALYLCASSLSGLESSYEQYFGPGTRLTVT.